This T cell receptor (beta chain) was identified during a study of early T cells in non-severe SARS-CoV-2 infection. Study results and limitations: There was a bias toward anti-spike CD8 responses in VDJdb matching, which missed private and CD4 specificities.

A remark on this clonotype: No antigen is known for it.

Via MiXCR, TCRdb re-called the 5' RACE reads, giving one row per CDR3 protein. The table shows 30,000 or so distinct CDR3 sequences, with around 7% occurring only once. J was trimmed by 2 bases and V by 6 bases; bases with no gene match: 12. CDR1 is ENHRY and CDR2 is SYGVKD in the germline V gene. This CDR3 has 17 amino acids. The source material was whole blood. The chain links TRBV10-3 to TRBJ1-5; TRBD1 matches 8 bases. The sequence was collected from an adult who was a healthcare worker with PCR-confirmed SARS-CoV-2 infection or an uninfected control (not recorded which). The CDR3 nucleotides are TGTGCCATCAGAGGGAGAGGACAGGGTAGTCGCAATCAGCCCCAGCATTTT. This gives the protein CAIRGRGQGSRNQPQHF.